A single sample gave rise to the 17 T cell receptor beta chains below, sequenced in a study of graft-versus-host responses after intestinal transplantation. These TCRs are of unknown antigen specificity. TCRdb keeps only in-frame clones here, not all; method: immunoSEQ multiplex PCR. Of some 100,000 clones in the sample, over 75% are singletons; the top ten hold around 0.86%. The sample was unstimulated CD4+ T cells sorted from spleen or lymph node cells, taken before transplant. The receptors stem from a human donor who was the organ donor for an intestinal transplant.

The chain combines TRBV4-2 with TRBJ2-3; D could derive from TRBD1 or TRBD2 (5 bases each). The CDR3 covers 14 residues. V shed 4 bases and J shed 2 bases, with 10 bases lying between them. Germline-derived CDR1 and CDR2 are LGHNA and YNFKEQ. CDR3 sequence: CASSRGTLTDTQYF. The CDR3 coding sequence is TGTGCCAGCAGCCGAGGGACCCTCACAGATACGCAGTATTTT.

The chain couples TRBV9 to TRBJ1-1, with D unclear. V was shortened by 0 bases and J by 1 base, with 4 bases between the two germline ends. In germline, CDR1 is SGDLS, CDR2 YYNGEE. The length of the CDR3 is 13 residues. This chain's CDR3 is CASSVGRNTEAFF. The CDR3 DNA reads as TGTGCCAGCAGCGTAGGTAGGAACACTGAAGCTTTCTTT.

The V call is TRBV6-1, the J call TRBJ1-5, with D unresolved. Germline CDR1 is MNHNS and CDR2 is SASEGT. The V and J ends lost 7 bases and 0 bases respectively, with 13 bases between them. The CDR3 has 15 amino acids. The CDR3 DNA reads as TGTGCCAGCACCCCGGGCTTTAATAGCAATCAGCCCCAGCATTTT. Amino acid sequence: CASTPGFNSNQPQHF.

The V call is TRBV2, the J call TRBJ1-5; D gene unclear. Trimming left V 0 bases short and J 1 base short, with 13 bases between. The CDR3 contains 17 residues. Germline V gives CDR1 SNHLY, CDR2 FYNNEI. In DNA form, the CDR3 reads TGTGCCAGCAGTGAAGCGCATGAGGGCTGGAGCAATCAGCCCCAGCATTTT. Translating it yields CASSEAHEGWSNQPQHF.

This chain uses TRBV19 with TRBJ1-5; 8 bases are a match to TRBD1. The CDR3 extends over 19 amino acids. V trimming: 3 bases; J trimming: 1 base; junction bases outside the gene matches: 14. Per germline, CDR1 LNHDA and CDR2 SQIVND (reference sequence). Here the CDR3 reads CASSIPLYRGEISNQPQHF. CDR3 nucleotide sequence: TGTGCCAGTAGTATCCCCCTCTACAGGGGGGAGATCAGCAATCAGCCCCAGCATTTT.

The chain joins TRBV28 to TRBJ1-6, with a tentative D call TRBD1 (6 bases). This CDR3 contains 13 residues. Germline assignment: CDR1 MDHEN and CDR2 SYDVKM. Trimming removed 8 bases at V and 10 bases at J, with 15 bases between. CDR3 coding DNA: TGTGCCAGCCAGGGGAGTGGGTGGTCACCCCTCCACTTT. Protein product: CASQGSGWSPLHF.

The CDR3 protein is CASSPDGPYGYTF. The DNA of the CDR3 is TGTGCCAGCAGCCCCGACGGCCCCTATGGCTACACCTTC. The chain uses TRBV6-5 and TRBJ1-2; the D is unclear. Germline lookup yields CDR1 MNHEY and CDR2 SVGAGI. This CDR3 has 13 residues. Between the trimmed V and J ends, which lost 6 bases and 4 bases, there was a span of 12 bases.

The genes are TRBV27 and TRBJ1-4, with TRBD1 as a possible D gene (6 bases). Trimming stripped 2 bases from V and 6 bases from J, with 10 bases between. Germline loops: CDR1 MNHEY, CDR2 SMNVEV (reference sequence). The CDR3 is made up of 14 amino acids. Here the CDR3 reads CASSLPTGYEKLFF. For the CDR3, the DNA is TGTGCCAGCAGTTTACCGACAGGATATGAAAAACTGTTTTTT.

This sequence joins TRBV2 and TRBJ1-1, with 10 bases matching TRBD1. The V segment lost 11 bases and the J segment 4 bases; nucleotides outside the gene matches: 10. Germline assignment: CDR1 SNHLY and CDR2 FYNNEI. The CDR3 loop spans 14 amino acids. The CDR3 DNA reads as TGTGCCGCAAGACAGGGGGCGCTTCGCACTGAAGCTTTCTTT. It translates to CAARQGALRTEAFF.

The chain carries TRBV30 and TRBJ2-5; the D is unclear. The length of the CDR3 is 13 residues. In germline, CDR1 is GTSNPN, CDR2 SVGIG (reference sequence). The ends were cut back, 2 bases at V and 4 bases at J, with 11 bases in the middle. The CDR3 DNA follows: TGTGCCTGGAGTCTGAACTCGGGAGAGACCCAGTACTTC. Residues: CAWSLNSGETQYF.

The rearrangement joins TRBV27 to TRBJ2-3, with 8 bases fitting TRBD1. V dropped 6 bases and J dropped 6; count of bases not matched to a gene: 8. In germline, CDR1 is MNHEY, CDR2 SMNVEV (reference sequence). The CDR3 has 14 amino acids. The CDR3 is CASRPTGVLDTQYF. CDR3 bases: TGTGCCAGCAGACCGACAGGGGTACTTGATACGCAGTATTTT.

The chain carries TRBV6-1 and TRBJ2-5; D could derive from TRBD1 or TRBD2 (5 bases each). This CDR3 is built from 13 residues. The germline V and J ends were trimmed by 1 base and 4 bases, with 7 bases remaining between them. The V gene's germline CDR1 is MNHNS and CDR2 SASEGT. The CDR3 nucleotides read TGTGCCAGCAGTGAAGTGAGGGGAGAGACCCAGTACTTC. Its translation: CASSEVRGETQYF.

This clone has a handful of counts. The chain has TRBV28 and TRBJ1-5; D uncertain. V lost 6 bases to trimming and J lost 4 bases, with 13 bases between them. The CDR3 runs to 14 residues. In germline, CDR1 is MDHEN, CDR2 SYDVKM. This CDR3 is CASRSAFVNQPQHF. The CDR3 DNA is TGTGCCAGCAGATCAGCATTTGTGAATCAGCCCCAGCATTTT.

The V call is TRBV6-6, the J call TRBJ2-6, with no clear D. Germline CDR1 is MNHNY and CDR2 is SVGAGI (reference sequence). The CDR3 sequence is 15 residues long. Trimming shortened V by 4 bases and J by 2 bases, and 9 bases separated the two germline ends. This chain's CDR3 is CASSLSGTGANVLTF. CDR3 DNA: TGTGCCAGCAGTTTGTCGGGTACTGGGGCCAACGTCCTGACTTTC.

The V call is TRBV7-7, the J call TRBJ2-2; D not certain. V lost 1 base and J 0 bases, leaving 9 bases between the germline ends. CDR3 length equals 16 residues. Germline V gives CDR1 SSHAT, CDR2 FNYEAQ (reference sequence). CDR3 protein: CASSLGSPSNTGELFF. In DNA form, the CDR3 reads TGTGCCAGCAGCTTAGGAAGCCCCTCGAACACCGGGGAGCTGTTTTTT.

This clone has just one count. The genes are TRBV10-3 and TRBJ2-7; D gene unclear. In germline, CDR1 is ENHRY, CDR2 SYGVKD. The CDR3 is 15 residues long. Trimming removed 4 bases at V and 0 bases at J, with 13 bases between. CDR3 sequence: CAISGGLVSSYEQYF. The CDR3 region has the DNA TGTGCCATCAGTGGAGGTCTCGTTAGCTCCTACGAGCAGTACTTC.

The J gene is TRBJ2-7, the V gene TRBV5-1; D is tentatively TRBD1 or TRBD2 (5 bases each). V gave up 2 bases and J gave up 1 base, with 13 bases separating them. This CDR3 is built from 15 residues. Germline V gene lookup returns CDR1 SGHRS and CDR2 YFSETQ. The CDR3 is CASSFTSGASYEQYF. The CDR3 DNA is TGCGCCAGCAGCTTCACATCCGGGGCATCCTACGAGCAGTACTTC.